This T cell receptor (beta chain) was recovered during a study of blood T cells in healthy people across ages. Study observations and caveats: Underestimates were what the diversity estimates from one million T cells were considered to be.

With 2 bases removed from V and 7 bases from J, the gap between germline ends came to 15 bases. The CDR3 covers 15 residues. Germline assignment: CDR1 SEHNR and CDR2 FQNEAQ (reference sequence). Sample donors were healthy Caucasian individuals that came from Russia, aged 6 to 90. It was with a sample-barcoded 5' primer and a J-beta primer mix that a second PCR of about 6 to 11 cycles was run. TCRdb ran MiXCR on the 5' RACE reads and lists one entry per CDR3 protein. Among roughly 1.9 million distinct CDR3 sequences listed, 35% to 50% were seen once. This clonotype was counted between two and nine times. Its target is unknown.

Sample: blood. The source of this sequence is a human donor in good health. V and J are TRBV7-9 and TRBJ2-1, with D uncertain. CDR3 loop: CASSLTPDVGNEQFF. In DNA, the CDR3 is TGTGCCAGCAGCTTAACCCCCGACGTAGGAAATGAGCAGTTCTTC.